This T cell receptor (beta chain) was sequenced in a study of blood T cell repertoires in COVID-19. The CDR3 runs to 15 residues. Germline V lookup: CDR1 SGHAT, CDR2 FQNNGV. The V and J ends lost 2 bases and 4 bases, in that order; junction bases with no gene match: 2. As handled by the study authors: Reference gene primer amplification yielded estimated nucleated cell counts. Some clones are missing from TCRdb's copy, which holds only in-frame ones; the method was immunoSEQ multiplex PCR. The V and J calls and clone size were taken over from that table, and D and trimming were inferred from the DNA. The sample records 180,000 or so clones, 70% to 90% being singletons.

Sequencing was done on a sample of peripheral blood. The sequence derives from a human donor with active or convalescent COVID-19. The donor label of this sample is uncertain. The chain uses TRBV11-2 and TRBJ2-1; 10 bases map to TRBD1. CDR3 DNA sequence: TGTGCCAGCAGCTTATCGGGACAGGGGTACAATGAGCAGTTCTTC. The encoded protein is CASSLSGQGYNEQFF.